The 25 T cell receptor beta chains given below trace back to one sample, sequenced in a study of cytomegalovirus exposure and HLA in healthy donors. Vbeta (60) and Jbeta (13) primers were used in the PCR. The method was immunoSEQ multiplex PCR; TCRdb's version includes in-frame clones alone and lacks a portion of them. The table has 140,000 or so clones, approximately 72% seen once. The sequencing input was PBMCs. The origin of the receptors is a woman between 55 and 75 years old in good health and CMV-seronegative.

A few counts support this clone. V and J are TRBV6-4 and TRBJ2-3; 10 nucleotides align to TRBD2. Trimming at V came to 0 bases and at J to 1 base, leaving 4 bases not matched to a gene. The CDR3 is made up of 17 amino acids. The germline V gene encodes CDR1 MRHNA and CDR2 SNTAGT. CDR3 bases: TGTGCCAGCAGTGACTCGCCCGGACTAGCGGGCACAGATACGCAGTATTTT. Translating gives CASSDSPGLAGTDTQYF.

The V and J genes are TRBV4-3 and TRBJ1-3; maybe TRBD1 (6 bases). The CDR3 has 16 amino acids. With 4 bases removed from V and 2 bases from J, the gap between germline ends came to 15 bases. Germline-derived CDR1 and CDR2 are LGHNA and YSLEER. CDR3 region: CASSPQARDTGNTIYF. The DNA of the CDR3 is TGCGCCAGCAGCCCGCAGGCTCGGGACACTGGAAACACCATATATTTT.

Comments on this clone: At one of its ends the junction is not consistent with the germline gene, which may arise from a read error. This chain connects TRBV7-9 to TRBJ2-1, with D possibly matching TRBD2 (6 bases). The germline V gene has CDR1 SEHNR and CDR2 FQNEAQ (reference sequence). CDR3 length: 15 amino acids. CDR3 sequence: CASSLLAGKDNEQFF. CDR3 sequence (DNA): TGTGCCAGCAGCTTACTGGCGGGGAAGGACAACGAGCAGTTCTTC.

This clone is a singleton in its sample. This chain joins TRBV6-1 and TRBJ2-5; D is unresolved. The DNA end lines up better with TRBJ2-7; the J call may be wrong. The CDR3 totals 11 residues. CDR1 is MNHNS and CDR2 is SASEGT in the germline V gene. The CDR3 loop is CASSITYEQYF. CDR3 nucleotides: TGTGCCAGCAGCATTACCTACGAGCAGTACTTC.

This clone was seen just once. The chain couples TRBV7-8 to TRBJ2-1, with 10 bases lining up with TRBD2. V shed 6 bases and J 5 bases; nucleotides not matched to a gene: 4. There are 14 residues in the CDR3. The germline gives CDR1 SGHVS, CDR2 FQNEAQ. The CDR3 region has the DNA TGTGCCAGCAGTGGGACTAGCGAACACAATGAGCAGTTCTTC. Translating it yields CASSGTSEHNEQFF.

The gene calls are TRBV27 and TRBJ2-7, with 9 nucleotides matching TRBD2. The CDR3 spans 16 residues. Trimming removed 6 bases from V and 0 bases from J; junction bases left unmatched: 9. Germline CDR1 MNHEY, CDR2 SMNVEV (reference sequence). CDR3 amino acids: CASRREGGRLSYEQYF. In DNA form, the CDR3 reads TGTGCCAGCAGGCGGGAGGGGGGTCGCCTCTCCTACGAGCAGTACTTC.

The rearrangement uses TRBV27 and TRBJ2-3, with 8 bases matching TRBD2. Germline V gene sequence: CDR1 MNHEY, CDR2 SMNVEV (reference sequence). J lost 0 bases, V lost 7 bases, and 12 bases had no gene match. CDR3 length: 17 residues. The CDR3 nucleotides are TGTGCCAGCAAGATGAGGGCTAGCGGGTCTAGCACAGATACGCAGTATTTT. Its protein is CASKMRASGSSTDTQYF.

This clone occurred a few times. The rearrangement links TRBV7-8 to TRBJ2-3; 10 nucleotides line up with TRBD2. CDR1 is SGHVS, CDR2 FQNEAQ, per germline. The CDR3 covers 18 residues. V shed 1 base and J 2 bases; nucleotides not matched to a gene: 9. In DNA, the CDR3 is TGTGCCAGCAGCTTAGGGTTAGCGGGGGGTCGGGACACAGATACGCAGTATTTT. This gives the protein CASSLGLAGGRDTDTQYF.

CDR3: CASSPSGVETQYF. The CDR3 DNA reads TGTGCCAGCTCACCAAGCGGGGTAGAGACCCAGTACTTC. The chain employs TRBV18 and TRBJ2-5; 7 bases match TRBD2. The CDR3 loop spans 13 amino acids. The germline V gene encodes CDR1 KGHSH and CDR2 LQKENI. The junction had 1 base not matched to a gene; V was cut back by 2 bases and J by 4 bases.

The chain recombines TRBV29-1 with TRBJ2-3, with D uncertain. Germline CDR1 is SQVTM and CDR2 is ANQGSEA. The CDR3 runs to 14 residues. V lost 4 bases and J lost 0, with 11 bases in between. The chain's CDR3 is CSVVRSSSTDTQYF. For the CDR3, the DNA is TGCAGCGTTGTTCGGAGCTCTAGCACAGATACGCAGTATTTT.

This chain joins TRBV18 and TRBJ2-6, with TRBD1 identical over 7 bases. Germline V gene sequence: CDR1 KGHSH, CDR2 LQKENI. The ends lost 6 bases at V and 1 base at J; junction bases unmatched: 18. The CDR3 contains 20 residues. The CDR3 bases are TGTGCCAGCTCCCGGAAATTACGGGACAGAGCGCTATCTGGGGCCAACGTCCTGACTTTC. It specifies CASSRKLRDRALSGANVLTF.

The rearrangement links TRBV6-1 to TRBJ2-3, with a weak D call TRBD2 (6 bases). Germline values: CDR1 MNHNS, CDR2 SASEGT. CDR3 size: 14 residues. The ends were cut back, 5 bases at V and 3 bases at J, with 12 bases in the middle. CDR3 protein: CASSPLATTDTQYF. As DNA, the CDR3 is TGTGCCAGCAGTCCTCTAGCGACGACAGATACGCAGTATTTT.

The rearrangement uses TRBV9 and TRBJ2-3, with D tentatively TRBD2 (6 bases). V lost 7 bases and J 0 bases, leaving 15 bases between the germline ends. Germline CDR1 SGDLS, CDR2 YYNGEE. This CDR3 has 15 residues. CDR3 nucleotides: TGTGCCAGCGGGCGGAGGGACGGTAGCACAGATACGCAGTATTTT. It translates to CASGRRDGSTDTQYF. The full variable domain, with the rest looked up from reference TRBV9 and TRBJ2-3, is DSGVTQTPKHLITATGQRVTLRCSPRSGDLSVYWYQQSLDQGLQFLIQYYNGEERAKGNILERFSAQQFPDLHSELNLSSLELGDSALYFCASGRRDGSTDTQYFGPGTRLTVL.

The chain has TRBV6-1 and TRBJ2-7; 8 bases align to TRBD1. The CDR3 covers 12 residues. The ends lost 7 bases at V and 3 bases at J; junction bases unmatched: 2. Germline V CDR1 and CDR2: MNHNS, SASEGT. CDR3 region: CASNGQGYEQYF. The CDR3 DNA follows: TGTGCCAGCAACGGACAGGGCTACGAGCAGTACTTC.

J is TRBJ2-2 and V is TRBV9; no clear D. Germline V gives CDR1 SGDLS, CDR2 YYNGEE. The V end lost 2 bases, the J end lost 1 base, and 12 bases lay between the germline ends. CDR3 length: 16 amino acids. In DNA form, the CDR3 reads TGTGCCAGCAGCGTCGTAGTCACGGGGAACACCGGGGAGCTGTTTTTT. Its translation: CASSVVVTGNTGELFF.

CDR3 residues: CSVCQGNHEQYF. The CDR3 bases are TGCAGCGTTTGTCAGGGGAACCACGAGCAGTACTTC. The chain couples TRBV29-1 to TRBJ2-7, with D maybe TRBD1 (6 bases). CDR3 length: 12 amino acids. The germline V gene has CDR1 SQVTM and CDR2 ANQGSEA. V lost 5 bases to trimming and J lost 5 bases, with 13 bases between them.

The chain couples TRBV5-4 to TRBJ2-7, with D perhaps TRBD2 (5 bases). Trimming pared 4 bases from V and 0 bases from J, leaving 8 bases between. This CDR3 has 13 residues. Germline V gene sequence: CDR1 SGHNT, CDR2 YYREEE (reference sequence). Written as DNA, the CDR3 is TGTGCCAGCAGCCGAGGGAGCTCCTACGAGCAGTACTTC. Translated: CASSRGSSYEQYF.

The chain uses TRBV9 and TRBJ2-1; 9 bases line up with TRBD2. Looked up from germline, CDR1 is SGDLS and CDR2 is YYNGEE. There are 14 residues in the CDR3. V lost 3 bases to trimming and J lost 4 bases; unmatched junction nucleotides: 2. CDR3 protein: CASSEAGGYNEQFF. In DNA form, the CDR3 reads TGTGCCAGCAGCGAAGCGGGAGGTTACAATGAGCAGTTCTTC.

The CDR3: CASSPPGAGNTIYF. CDR3 coding DNA: TGTGCCAGCAGTCCCCCGGGGGCTGGAAACACCATATATTTT. The chain combines TRBV6-5 with TRBJ1-3, with D maybe TRBD1 (5 bases). CDR3 length: 14 residues. The V end lost 5 bases, the J end lost 2 bases, and 10 bases lay between the germline ends. Germline CDR1 and CDR2: MNHEY and SVGAGI.

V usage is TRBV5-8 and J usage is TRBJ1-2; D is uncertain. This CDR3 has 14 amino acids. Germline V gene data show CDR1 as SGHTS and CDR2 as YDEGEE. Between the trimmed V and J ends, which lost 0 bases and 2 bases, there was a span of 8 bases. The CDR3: CASSLGPPNYGYTF. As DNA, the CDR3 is TGTGCCAGCAGCTTGGGGCCCCCCAACTATGGCTACACCTTC.

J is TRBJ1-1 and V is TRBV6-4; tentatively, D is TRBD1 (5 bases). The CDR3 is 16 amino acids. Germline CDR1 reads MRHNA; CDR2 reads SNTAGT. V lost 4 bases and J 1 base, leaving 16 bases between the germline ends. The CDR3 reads CASSVSQGQGNTEAFF. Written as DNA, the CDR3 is TGTGCCAGCAGTGTTTCTCAGGGTCAGGGGAACACTGAAGCTTTCTTT.

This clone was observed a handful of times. The DNA for the CDR3 is TGCGCCAGCAGCCAAGCGCAGGGTGCGTACAATGAGCAGTTCTTC. Translating it yields CASSQAQGAYNEQFF. The J gene is TRBJ2-1, the V gene TRBV4-1, with D possibly matching TRBD1 (5 bases). V was trimmed by 1 base and J by 4 bases, leaving 11 bases between them. The CDR3 loop spans 15 amino acids. CDR1 and CDR2 from the germline V gene are MGHRA and YSYEKL.

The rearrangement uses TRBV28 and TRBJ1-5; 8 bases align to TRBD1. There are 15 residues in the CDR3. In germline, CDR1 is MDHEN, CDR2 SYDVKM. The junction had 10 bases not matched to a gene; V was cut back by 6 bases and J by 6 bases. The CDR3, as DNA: TGTGCCAGCAGCCCCAGGGGGCGGGTGTTTCAGCCCCAGCATTTT. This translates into CASSPRGRVFQPQHF.

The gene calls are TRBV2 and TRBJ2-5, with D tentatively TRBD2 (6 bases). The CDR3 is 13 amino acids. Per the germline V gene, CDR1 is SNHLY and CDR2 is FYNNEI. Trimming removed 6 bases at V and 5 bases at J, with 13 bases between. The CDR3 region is CASSPGVGETQYF. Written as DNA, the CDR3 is TGTGCCAGCAGCCCGGGGGTGGGGGAGACCCAGTACTTC.

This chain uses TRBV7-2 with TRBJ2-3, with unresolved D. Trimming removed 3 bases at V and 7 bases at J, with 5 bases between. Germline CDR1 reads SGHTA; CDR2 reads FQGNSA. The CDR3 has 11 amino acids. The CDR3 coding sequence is TGTGCCAGCAGCTTCCTTAATACGCAGTATTTT. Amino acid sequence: CASSFLNTQYF. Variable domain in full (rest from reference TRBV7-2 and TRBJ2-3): GAGVSQSPSNKVTEKGKDVELRCDPISGHTALYWYRQSLGQGLEFLIYFQGNSAPDKSGLPSDRFSAERTGGSVSTLTIQRTQQEDSAVYLCASSFLNTQYFGPGTRLTVL.